This TCR beta chain was profiled in a study of blood T cell repertoires in COVID-19. At the level of the study: COVID-19 samples from acute and convalescent phases originated in the United States, Italy and Spain.

Per germline, CDR1 SGDLS and CDR2 YYNGEE. V dropped 2 bases and J dropped 7 bases, with 10 bases sitting between them. CDR3 length: 13 residues. This clone was counted between two and nine times. Membership in each cohort depended on participant-reported clinical history. Authors' data handling: Amplified reference gene primers provided the basis for estimating nucleated cell counts. Only in-frame clones appear in the TCRdb table, and some are missing; sequencing was by immunoSEQ multiplex PCR. V and J calls and clone size are given by that table; D and trimming were obtained from the DNA. The table shows approximately 320,000 clones, with about 88% occurring only once.

The J gene is TRBJ2-1, the V gene TRBV9; D gene ambiguous. The receptor was isolated from a man aged 60 to 69 who had recovered from COVID-19. The sequencing input was PBMCs or T cells enriched from blood (not recorded which). The DNA of the CDR3 is TGTGCCAGCAGCGTCGCCGGTAAAAATGAGCAGTTCTTC. Translated, it gives CASSVAGKNEQFF.